This is a list of T cell receptor beta chains from one sample in a study of CD8 T cells in ankylosing spondylitis. Via MiXCR, TCRdb re-called the 5' RACE reads, giving one row per CDR3 protein. The table records 200,000 to 300,000 distinct CDR3 sequences, over 8.5% of them present only once. Sequenced material: blood, either unsorted or a sorted T cell fraction (not recorded which). Receptor source: a male donor with ankylosing spondylitis or in good health (not recorded which). The CDR3 runs from the conserved cysteine through the conserved F or W. The order of the fields is CDR3 DNA, CDR3 protein, J gene, V gene, D gene, clone size. A D gene is named only where the DNA matches it firmly. Clone size appears in some rows only: once, few, many, or a class for an expanded clone.

TGCGCCAGCAGCACCACGGACAGGGGTGCCGATCGGCAGTTCTTC | CASSTTDRGADRQFF | TRBJ2-1 | TRBV5-1 | TRBD1 | many
TGTGCCAGCAGCACGGGACAGTACACCGGGGAGCTGTTTTTT | CASSTGQYTGELFF | TRBJ2-2 | TRBV5-8 | TRBD1 | .
TGTGCCAGCAGAAGACCCCGGAGCTCCTATAATTCACCCCTCCACTTT | CASRRPRSSYNSPLHF | TRBJ1-6 | TRBV6-1 | . | many
TGTGCCAGCAGCCAACGGACTAGCAGCAATGAGCAGTTCTTC | CASSQRTSSNEQFF | TRBJ2-1 | TRBV7-9 | TRBD2 | .
TGTGCCAGCAGTTTCGACGGGGTGAACACTGAAGCTTTCTTT | CASSFDGVNTEAFF | TRBJ1-1 | TRBV12-3/TRBV12-4 | . | once
TGTGCCAGCGTGTGGCGGAGAAGCACAGATACGCAGTATTTT | CASVWRRSTDTQYF | TRBJ2-3 | TRBV2 | . | .
TGTGCCAGCAGCCAAGCCCCGACAGGGGTCCAATACGAGCAGTACTTC | CASSQAPTGVQYEQYF | TRBJ2-7 | TRBV4-2 | TRBD1 | many
TGTGCCAGCTCACCCCAACGGGGGTATGGCTACACCTTC | CASSPQRGYGYTF | TRBJ1-2 | TRBV18 | . | .
TGTGCCAGCAGTTTAGGCGGGGGGGGAAACATTCAGTACTTC | CASSLGGGGNIQYF | TRBJ2-4 | TRBV2 | TRBD2 | .
TGCAGTGCTAAGTCCCACGTCCTTCGAGATACGCAGTATTTT | CSAKSHVLRDTQYF | TRBJ2-3 | TRBV20-1 | . | many